What follows describes a single T cell receptor (beta chain). The specificity of this receptor is unknown. Per-base quality was not reported, and no clone a single base away is much larger than it. Sequences MNHEY (CDR1) and SMNVEV (CDR2) are obtained from the germline V gene (reference sequence). V is shortened by 3 bases, J by 3 bases, and the region joining them spans 12 bases. There are 15 amino acids in the CDR3, from cysteine to phenylalanine inclusive. Kept here is only the CDR3 DNA, which spans 45 bases and is read in frame from base 1. TCRalpha and TCRbeta libraries were amplified separately by semi-nested PCR with Advantage 2 and reverse primers in the TRAC or TRBC constant regions. First-strand cDNA synthesis used between roughly 3 and 550 ng of total RNA. TCR cDNA libraries were generated by 5'-RACE using the SMARTer PCR cDNA Synthesis kit, with a poly-dT primer for first-strand synthesis. Each semi-nested reverse primer in the constant region carried a 5-nucleotide sample-specific barcode, and the resulting products were cleaned up with the Zymo DNA Clean and Concentrator-5 kit. Up to ten barcoded samples were pooled, ligated to Illumina adaptors and sequenced as 2 x 150 bp paired-end reads on an Illumina MiSeq. Processing in the source paper ran as follows. Demultiplexed reads were aligned with BLAT to a custom library of all human TRAV, TRAJ, TRBV, TRBD and TRBJ combinations from IMGT. The best BLAT hits were picked using pslCDnaFilter (-maxAligns=1, -ignoreIntrons), and custom Perl scripts were used to calculate clonotype frequencies. TCRdb reprocessed the public reads (quality trimming at Q25 with fastp, clone calling with MiXCR) and kept in-frame beta chains. Rows are unified per CDR3 protein, each entry keeping the most common DNA and genes. None of the V and J calls come from the authors' own analysis; TCRdb made them. This sample has about 5,600 distinct CDR3 sequences in its table, and approximately 30% of those were observed once. 2% to 2.5% of the sample is in the top ten clones.

These data are taken from a study of T cells generated in artificial thymic organoids (dated by TCRdb to the late 2010s). With regard to the full study: The study compared TCR alpha and beta CDR3 repertoires of CD8 single positive T cells derived from in vitro artificial thymic organoids with the repertoires of thymic and peripheral blood naive CD8 T cells. The repertoire sequencing data shown were described as representative of three independent experiments. Here is what the overall study found, with its caveats: The TCR clonotype diversity of organoid-derived CD8 single positive T cells was physiological and comparable to that of naive CD8 T cells from thymus and blood.

Healthy adult donors provided non-mobilized peripheral blood. Enrichment of primary CD8+ T cells was performed with magnetic beads using the Miltenyi CD8+ T cell Isolation Kit. Blood naive CD8 T cells were FACS sorted as CD3+TCRalphabeta+CD8+CD45RO-CCR7+ before RNA extraction. For each sample, total RNA was purified from about 40,000 to 200,000 sorted cells using the RNeasy Micro kit, and RNA quality was assessed on an Agilent RNA 6000 Nano chip. The source material was naive CD8+ T cells from blood. What the cell subset or site label conveys for this sample: CD3+TCRalphabeta+CD8SP T cells; for blood, CD45RO-CCR7+ naive CD8+ T cells. The receptor was isolated from a human donor who gave cord blood stem cells for thymic organoid culture, a cardiac surgery patient who gave postnatal thymus, or a blood donor (not recorded which). The sequence links TRBV27 to TRBJ2-1; the D region possibly corresponds to TRBD2 (6 bases align). The CDR3 reads CASSFSSGNYNEQFF. The bases are TGTGCCAGCAGTTTCAGTAGCGGAAACTACAATGAGCAGTTCTTC.